This T cell receptor beta chain emerged from a study of blood T cell repertoires in COVID-19. Profiling relied on immunoSEQ multiplex PCR, and the TCRdb table lists in-frame clones only, not all of them. The sample includes some 250,000 clones, 81% seen only once; the top ten take around 3.2%. J lost 1 base, V lost 8 bases, and 6 bases had no gene match. Germline V gives CDR1 SEHNR, CDR2 FQNEAQ (reference sequence). The CDR3 runs 16 residues. Sequenced: peripheral blood. The gene calls are TRBV7-9 and TRBJ2-6; 9 positions agree with TRBD1. This TCR was recovered from a woman aged 60-70 years with active or convalescent COVID-19. The CDR3 region has the DNA TGTGCCAGCTCGGCGACAGGGGGTTCTGGGGCCAACGTCCTGACTTTC. This gives the protein CASSATGGSGANVLTF.